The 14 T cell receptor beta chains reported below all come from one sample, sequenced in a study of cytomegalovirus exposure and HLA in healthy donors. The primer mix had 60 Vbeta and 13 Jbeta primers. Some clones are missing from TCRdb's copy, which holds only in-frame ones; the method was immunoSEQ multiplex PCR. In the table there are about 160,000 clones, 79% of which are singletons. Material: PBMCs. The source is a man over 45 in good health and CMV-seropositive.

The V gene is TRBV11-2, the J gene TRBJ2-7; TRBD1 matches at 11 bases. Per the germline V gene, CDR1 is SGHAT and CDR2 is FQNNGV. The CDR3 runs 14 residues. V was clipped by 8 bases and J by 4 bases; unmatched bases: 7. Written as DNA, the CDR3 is TGTGCCAGCGCACGGGGACAGGGGGAGTACGAGCAGTACTTC. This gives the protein CASARGQGEYEQYF.

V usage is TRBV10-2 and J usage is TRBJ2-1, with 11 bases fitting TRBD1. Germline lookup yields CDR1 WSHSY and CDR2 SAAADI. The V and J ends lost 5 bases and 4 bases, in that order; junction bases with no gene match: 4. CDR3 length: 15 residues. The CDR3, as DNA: TGCGCCAGCAGTCTGGACAGGGGGCTTTACAATGAGCAGTTCTTC. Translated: CASSLDRGLYNEQFF.

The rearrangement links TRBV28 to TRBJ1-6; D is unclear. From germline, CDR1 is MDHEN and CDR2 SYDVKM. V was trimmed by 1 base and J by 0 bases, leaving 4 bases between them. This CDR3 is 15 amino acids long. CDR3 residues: CASSLSSSYNSPLHF. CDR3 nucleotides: TGTGCCAGCAGTTTATCGAGCTCCTATAATTCACCCCTCCACTTT.

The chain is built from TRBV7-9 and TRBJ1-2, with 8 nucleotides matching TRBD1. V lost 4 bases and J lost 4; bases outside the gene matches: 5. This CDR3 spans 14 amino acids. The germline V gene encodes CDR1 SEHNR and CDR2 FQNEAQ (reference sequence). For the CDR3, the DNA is TGTGCCAGCAGCTCGACAGGGGAAGGCTATGGCTACACCTTC. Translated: CASSSTGEGYGYTF.

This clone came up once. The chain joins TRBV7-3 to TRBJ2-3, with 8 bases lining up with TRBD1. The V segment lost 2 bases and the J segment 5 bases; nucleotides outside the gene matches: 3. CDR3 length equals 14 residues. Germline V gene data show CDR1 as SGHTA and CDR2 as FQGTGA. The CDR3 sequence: CASSLGTGGDTQYF. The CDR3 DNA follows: TGTGCCAGCAGCTTAGGAACAGGGGGAGATACGCAGTATTTT.

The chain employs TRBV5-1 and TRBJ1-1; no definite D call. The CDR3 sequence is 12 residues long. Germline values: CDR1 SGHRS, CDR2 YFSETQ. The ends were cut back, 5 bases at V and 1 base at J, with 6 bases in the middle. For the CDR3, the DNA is TGCGCCAGCAGACTACCGAACACTGAAGCTTTCTTT. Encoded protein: CASRLPNTEAFF.

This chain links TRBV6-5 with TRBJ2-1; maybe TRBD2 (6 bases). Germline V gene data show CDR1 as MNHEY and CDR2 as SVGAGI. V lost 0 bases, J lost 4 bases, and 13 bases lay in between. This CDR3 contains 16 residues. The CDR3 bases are TGTGCCAGCAGTTACTCGATAGGGGACTCTTACAATGAGCAGTTCTTC. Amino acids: CASSYSIGDSYNEQFF.

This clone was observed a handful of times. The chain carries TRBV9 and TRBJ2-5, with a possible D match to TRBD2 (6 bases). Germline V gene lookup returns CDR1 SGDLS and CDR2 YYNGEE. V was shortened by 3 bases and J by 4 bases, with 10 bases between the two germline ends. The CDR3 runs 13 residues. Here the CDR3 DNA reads TGTGCCAGCAGCGCGGGTAGCGGAGAGACCCAGTACTTC. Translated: CASSAGSGETQYF.

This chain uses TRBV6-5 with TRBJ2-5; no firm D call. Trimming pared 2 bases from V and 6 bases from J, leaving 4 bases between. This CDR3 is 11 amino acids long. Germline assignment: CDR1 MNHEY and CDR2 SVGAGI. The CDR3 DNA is TGTGCCAGCAGTTACGGGCAGACCCAGTACTTC. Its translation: CASSYGQTQYF.

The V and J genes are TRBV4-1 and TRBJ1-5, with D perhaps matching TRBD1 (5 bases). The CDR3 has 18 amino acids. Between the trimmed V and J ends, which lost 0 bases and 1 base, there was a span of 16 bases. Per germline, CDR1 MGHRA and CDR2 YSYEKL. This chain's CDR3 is CASSQEGPGGGSNQPQHF. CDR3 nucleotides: TGCGCCAGCAGCCAAGAAGGTCCGGGTGGGGGGAGCAATCAGCCCCAGCATTTT.

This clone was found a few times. The CDR3 bases are TGTGCCAGCAGGACTCCAAAGAACACTGAAGCTTTCTTT. Its translation is CASRTPKNTEAFF. The chain has TRBV27 and TRBJ1-1; D gene unclear. The V end lost 6 bases, the J end lost 1 base, and 9 bases lay between the germline ends. The V gene's germline CDR1 is MNHEY and CDR2 SMNVEV (reference sequence). This CDR3 has 13 amino acids.

In DNA, the CDR3 is TGTGCCAGCAGGTGGAGCAGAAACAATGAGCAGTTCTTC. Its protein is CASRWSRNNEQFF. The chain uses TRBV2 and TRBJ2-1, with D uncertain. This CDR3 contains 13 residues. Trimming removed 6 bases from V and 5 bases from J, with 11 bases in between. CDR1 and CDR2 from the germline V gene are SNHLY and FYNNEI.

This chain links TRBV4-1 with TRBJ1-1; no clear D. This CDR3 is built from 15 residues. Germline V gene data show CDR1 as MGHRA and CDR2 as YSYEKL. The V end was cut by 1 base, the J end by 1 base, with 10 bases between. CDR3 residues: CASSQGSRANTEAFF. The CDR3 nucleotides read TGCGCCAGCAGCCAAGGTTCGCGGGCGAACACTGAAGCTTTCTTT.

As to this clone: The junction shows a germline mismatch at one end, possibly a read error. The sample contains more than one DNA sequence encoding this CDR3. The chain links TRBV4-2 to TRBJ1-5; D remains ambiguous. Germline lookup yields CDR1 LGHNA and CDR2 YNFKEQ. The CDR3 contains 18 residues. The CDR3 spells CASSQYAESGSMEQPQHF. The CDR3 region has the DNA TGTGCTAGCAGCCAGTACGCTGAGAGTGGCAGTATGGAGCAGCCCCAGCATTTT.